What follows are 8 T cell receptor beta chains derived from one specimen sequenced in a study of T-cell memory formation after mild COVID-19. TCRdb analysed the 5' RACE reads with MiXCR anew, one entry per CDR3 protein. The sample includes hundreds of thousands of distinct CDR3 sequences, 20% to 25% seen only once; the top ten take approximately 8%. What was sequenced was PBMCs or a T cell subset sorted from them (not recorded which). These receptors were collected from an adult woman who had mild COVID-19 (a few samples of this study predate the infection). Cell type and time point are not known.

This clonotype was detected once. The DNA of the CDR3 is TGTGCCTGGAGTATTCAGGGAGGCGAAAAACTGTTTTTT. This sequence encodes CAWSIQGGEKLFF. The chain joins TRBV30 to TRBJ1-4, with D perhaps TRBD1 (5 bases). Trimming stripped 2 bases from V and 8 bases from J, with 12 bases between. CDR1 is GTSNPN and CDR2 is SVGIG in the germline V gene (reference sequence). This CDR3 contains 13 residues. Supplemented by reference TRBV30 and TRBJ1-4, the full variable domain reads SQTIHQWPATLVQPVGSPLSLECTVEGTSNPNLYWYRQAAGRGLQLLFYSVGIGQISSEVPQNLSASRPQDRQFILSSKKLLLSDSGFYLCAWSIQGGEKLFFGSGTQLSVL.

This clonotype has a handful of counts. This chain joins TRBV9 and TRBJ2-2; 7 bases are shared with TRBD1. CDR1 SGDLS and CDR2 YYNGEE come from the germline V gene. The junction had 11 bases not matched to a gene; V was cut back by 2 bases and J by 7 bases. The CDR3 runs 16 residues. CDR3 amino acids: CASSVSGRGLHGELFF. Here the CDR3 DNA reads TGTGCCAGCAGCGTCTCGGGTAGGGGGCTGCACGGGGAGCTGTTTTTT.

The chain is built from TRBV19 and TRBJ2-1; D not resolved. The V gene lost 5 bases and the J gene lost 0 bases, with 11 bases spanning the gap. CDR1 and CDR2 from the germline V gene are LNHDA and SQIVND (reference sequence). The CDR3 consists of 15 residues. CDR3 coding DNA: TGTGCCAGTAGTGTCCAGGTAATCTCCTACAATGAGCAGTTCTTC. Its protein is CASSVQVISYNEQFF.

This clonotype was recorded a few times. This sequence joins TRBV7-6 and TRBJ1-5; weak D call: TRBD1 (5 bases). Trimming shortened V by 2 bases and J by 2 bases, and 16 bases separated the two germline ends. The CDR3 consists of 17 residues. Germline lookup yields CDR1 SGHVS and CDR2 FNYEAQ. The CDR3 loop is CASSLRTRGNGNQPQHF. For the CDR3, the DNA is TGTGCCAGCAGCTTACGGACTCGGGGGAACGGCAATCAGCCCCAGCATTTT.

V and J are TRBV9 and TRBJ1-1; 9 positions agree with TRBD1. Germline-derived CDR1 and CDR2 are SGDLS and YYNGEE. The CDR3 sequence is 15 residues long. J lost 3 bases, V lost 2 bases, and 5 bases had no gene match. The CDR3 protein is CASSVTGGAHTEAFF. The CDR3 DNA follows: TGTGCCAGCAGCGTTACAGGGGGCGCCCACACTGAAGCTTTCTTT.

The rearrangement joins TRBV5-1 to TRBJ2-1; D unclear. Germline-derived CDR1 and CDR2 are SGHRS and YFSETQ. Between the trimmed V and J ends, which lost 0 bases and 8 bases, there was a span of 9 bases. The CDR3 consists of 13 residues. Here the CDR3 DNA reads TGCGCCAGCAGCTTGGGTAGTTTACATGAGCAGTTCTTC. Its translation is CASSLGSLHEQFF.

This clonotype appeared a few times. The V call is TRBV4-3, the J call TRBJ2-1, with 10 bases lining up with TRBD2. There are 17 residues in the CDR3. V shed 0 bases, J shed 4 bases, and the junction held 6 bases outside the gene matches. Germline CDR1 and CDR2: LGHNA and YSLEER. The CDR3 DNA is TGCGCCAGCAGCCAAGATCTCCTAGCGGGAGCGTACAATGAGCAGTTCTTC. Translated: CASSQDLLAGAYNEQFF.

This clonotype has a handful of counts. This chain's CDR3 is CSARWLAGVTYNEQFF. The CDR3, as DNA: TGCAGTGCTAGATGGCTAGCGGGAGTAACCTACAATGAGCAGTTCTTC. The V gene is TRBV20-1, the J gene TRBJ2-1; 10 nucleotides align to TRBD2. V was pared by 2 bases and J by 2 bases, with 6 bases of the junction left unmatched. Germline CDR1 DFQATT, CDR2 SNEGSKA (reference sequence). The CDR3 covers 16 residues.